This paragraph reports one T cell receptor beta chain. Its antigen has not been determined. The input lacks base qualities; no much larger clone sits a single base away. Following the manufacturer's recommendations, the immunoSEQ kit was used to generate TCR beta libraries from genomic DNA. For library preparation, a first multiplex PCR was performed with proprietary primers, followed by a second PCR in which unique barcodes were added, and bead cleanups were performed after each round. A positive control reaction and a negative control reaction, both provided in the kit, were run with every batch of samples. The final libraries underwent checking on an Agilent 4200 TapeStation D1000 ScreenTape, volumetric pooling, and quantification by qPCR. Sequencing ran on an Illumina NextSeq500 with a MidOutput 150-cycle cartridge, using 156 Read1 and 15 Index1 cycles with kit custom primers. The pooled library was loaded at roughly 0.92 pM with a roughly 22% PhiX control spike-in. Per the source publication's procedure: Vendor-processed data were analyzed in R, and a clonotype was defined as all T cells sharing the same CDR3 nucleotide sequence. For clone abundance analyses, frequencies were normalized to the 10,000 most abundant clones in each sample. Public T cell clones, averaging fewer than five per sample, were removed before analysis. An abundance difference of at least 32-fold between compartments was the criterion for calling clonotypes tumor-enriched or baseline blood-enriched. Clonotypes expanded or contracted between blood time points were identified with a beta-binomial differential abundance model. The Baroni-Urbani and Buser coefficient was used to measure tumor-blood repertoire similarity, and groups were compared with two-tailed Wilcoxon tests in R. As stored in TCRdb, this immuneACCESS dataset retains in-frame rearrangements with V and J assigned. A fraction of the clones does not appear; measured against another copy, unresolved V genes explain less than half of the discrepancy, and the remainder lacks a known reason. That table gives V, J and clone size, and the DNA gave D and trimming. For this sample there are 100,000 to 150,000 clones; roughly four fifths appear just once. The ten largest clones capture 5.8% of the sample.

This sample is part of a study of radiation and T cells in renal cell carcinoma (dated by TCRdb to about 2020). Describing the broader study: Samples were obtained from a clinical trial, in which 15 Gy stereotactic body radiation therapy was delivered to primary renal cell carcinomas and nephrectomy was performed 4 weeks later. Across all 50 or so samples, several million unique CDR3 nucleotide sequences, encoding 2,658,974 unique CDR3 amino acid sequences, were identified. TCR beta sequencing covered fewer than 60 samples in total, comprising some 26 tumors and roughly 27 peripheral blood samples.

Its CDR3 holds 17 amino acids, cysteine through phenylalanine. The only DNA kept is the CDR3, 51 bases in frame from the first base. In the germline V gene (reference sequence), CDR1 corresponds to SEHNR and CDR2 to FQNEAQ. Trimming accounts for 1 base at V and 5 bases at J, while the number of junction bases matched to no gene is 10. General findings and caveats noted by the study authors: Because pretreatment tumor biopsies were not available, the baseline intratumoral presence of clonotypes could not be determined. With a single-armed trial design, the study had no way to address how radiation dose or scheduling affects the TCR repertoire. In blood, the top tumor clonotypes increased from baseline to 2 weeks after radiation and then shrank by 4 weeks, which suggests a temporary expansion of tumor-resident clones. Dynamics of the blood repertoire were not tracked past 4 weeks after treatment.

The sample's time point label, decoded: blood 2 weeks post-SBRT. Interpreted using the paper, the treatment or condition label stands for: 15 Gy SBRT to primary tumor, nephrectomy 4 weeks later. To follow tumor-enriched clonotypes, serial peripheral blood was collected from radiation-treated patients at baseline and at 2 weeks and 4 weeks after SBRT. All patients had renal cell carcinoma with clear cell pathology. The QIAamp DNA Blood Mini Kit (Qiagen) was used to prepare genomic DNA for TCR sequencing. The analyses included just those samples that passed every quality control check. The sequences come from blood, collected from a patient whose treatment included radiotherapy and nephrectomy. The sequence joins TRBV7-9 to TRBJ2-3; the central 9 bases match TRBD2. The sequence was collected from a man aged 45-65 years with renal cell carcinoma. The DNA is TGTGCCAGCAGCTTAGATATCGGCGGGAGGGCCGGAGATACGCAGTATTTT. This encodes CASSLDIGGRAGDTQYF.